This TCR beta chain was sequenced for a study of T cells in Graves' hyperthyroidism and ophthalmopathy. The CDR3 has 14 residues. CDR1 is SGHRS, CDR2 YFSETQ, per germline. Deletions cut 0 bases from V and 9 bases from J, with 13 bases between. On this clonotype: Its antigen is not identified.

Template material for amplifying TCR beta CDR3 regions consisted of RNA transcripts. In the first-round RT-PCR of the TCR CDR3, the HTBI primer set was used. TCRdb fed the multiplex PCR reads into MiXCR, producing one record per CDR3 protein. In the table there are about 180,000 distinct CDR3 sequences, about 17% of which are singletons. Disease duration under 2 months; hyperthyroidism patients were aged 18 to 65. General observations from the study: Classification by a 13 V-J model distinguished ophthalmopathy from stable hyperthyroidism. Onset of ophthalmopathy came a median around 7.1 months after the model predicted it.

The sequence was collected from a woman in her fifties or sixties with Graves' hyperthyroidism. The chain uses TRBV5-1 and TRBJ2-1; D remains unclear. Sequenced material: blood. The CDR3 loop reads CASSLGISAVEQFF. The DNA of the CDR3 is TGCGCCAGCAGCTTGGGTATTTCGGCGGTTGAGCAGTTCTTC.